The T cell receptor (beta chain) under discussion was sequenced for a study of regulatory T cells in long-lasting Graves disease (dated by TCRdb to about 2021). Study-level background: Persistent Graves' disease meant more than 5 years of antithyroid drug treatment with TSH receptor autoantibodies that stayed positive. This study used TCR sequencing and RNA sequencing of peripheral blood to compare persistent Graves' disease patients against newly diagnosed Graves' disease patients. A total of around 35 samples underwent TCR sequencing: about 13 from persistent and roughly 20 from newly diagnosed Graves' disease patients. Persistent Graves' disease patients in the clinical cohort had taken antithyroid drugs for about 10.3 years on average. The study was registered as a clinical trial and conducted in China. What the authors observed across the whole study: Persistent disease showed preferential use of TRBV28, TRBJ1-2 and TRBJ2-5, whereas newly diagnosed disease favored TRBV20-1 and TRBJ2-1. As a limitation, the authors acknowledged that the small sample size may reduce accuracy. Patients with persistent disease shared more public clonotypes (fewer than 3,000) than newly diagnosed patients did (approximately 970). Peripheral blood alone was examined, since thyroid tissue, which constituted the primary lesion, could not be accessed. Only the TCR beta chain was sequenced and analyzed. Compared with newly diagnosed patients, persistent Graves' disease patients had lower TCR Shannon entropy and fewer highly expanded clones, which suggests clonal expansion.

The time point label corresponds to: persistent/refractory GD, antithyroid drugs over 5 years with positive TRAb. For both TCR sequencing and RNA sequencing, RNA was extracted from PBMCs in TRIzol. The diagnosis of Graves' disease followed American Thyroid Association guidelines. The patients came from an endocrinology department in Xi'an, China. From each patient, approximately 9.9 milliliters of peripheral blood was collected into an EDTA anticoagulant tube. PBMCs were isolated by Ficoll Paque Plus density gradient separation without further T cell sorting. RNA quality was checked with an Agilent 2100 Bioanalyzer and agarose gel, and concentration with a NanoDrop 2000. In regard to this clonotype: Its specific antigen is unknown. No base-level quality is on record; no much larger clone is a single base apart.

The protocol used for the library was multiplex PCR. Sequenced on an Illumina HiSeq 4000. iRepertoire HTBI primers and Arm-PCR amplification of CDR3 regions were used to construct TCR beta libraries. Before sequencing, the PCR products went through gel purification. The authors processed their data as follows. A total of roughly 67 TRBV and some 13 TRBJ segments were identified across samples and were used for gene usage analysis of CDR3 amino acid clonotypes. COPE and FqMerger were used to merge the filtered high-quality paired reads into contigs. BLAST was used to align contigs to IMGT TRBV, TRBD and TRBJ reference genes, and CDR3 was defined according to IMGT. Any clonotype with a frequency above 0.1% was classified as a highly expanded clone. Shannon entropy was used to measure repertoire diversity, and the Gini coefficient was used to measure V-J evenness. Clonotypes shared by more than one individual were considered public. The raw public reads went through TCRdb reprocessing: fastp at Q25, MiXCR clone calling, in-frame beta chains kept. All rows with the same CDR3 protein become a single entry with the most common DNA and genes. In this record, the V and J calls reflect TCRdb's handling and not the investigators' own analysis. Recorded for this sample are some 430,000 distinct CDR3 sequences; under 25% of them occurred a single time. The ten largest make up 7.1% of the sample.

CDR1 and CDR2 are read off the germline V gene as MNHEY and SVGEGT. The CDR3 goes from the cysteine to the phenylalanine over 17 residues. Only CDR3 DNA is held: 51 bases, read in frame from base 1. V has 6 bases trimmed and J has 2 bases trimmed; junction bases matching no gene number 6. The receptor comes from a female donor with Graves disease. Recombination linked TRBV6-2 or TRBV6-3 to TRBJ2-2, with TRBD2 matching 13 junction bases. Material: peripheral blood mononuclear cells (PBMCs), obtained when the disease was refractory, from a patient treated with antithyroid drugs. The CDR3 region reads CASSPRGLAGNTGELFF. The DNA is as follows: TGTGCCAGCAGCCCCAGGGGACTAGCGGGAAACACCGGGGAGCTGTTTTTT.